The 26 T cell receptor beta chains below all came from one sample that was sequenced in a study of CD4 and CD8 cells across lung adenocarcinoma regions. One entry per CDR3 protein results from TCRdb running MiXCR on the PCR reads. Of several thousand distinct CDR3 sequences listed, roughly 40% are singletons. Sequenced sample: CD4+ T cells from the margin of a lung tumor. These receptors came from a male donor with lung adenocarcinoma. The CD4 and CD8 labels of this study may be unreliable.

This chain's CDR3 is CASSFVVHSGANVLTF. The CDR3 DNA reads TGTGCCAGCAGTTTTGTTGTTCACTCTGGGGCCAACGTCCTGACTTTC. This chain links TRBV27 with TRBJ2-6; D is ambiguous. Germline V lookup: CDR1 MNHEY, CDR2 SMNVEV (reference sequence). There are 16 residues in the CDR3. V shed 3 bases and J shed 0 bases, with 9 bases lying between them.

By share of the sample, this clonotype is medium-sized. The chain carries TRBV6-5 and TRBJ2-1; the D is unclear. Germline V gene sequence: CDR1 MNHEY, CDR2 SVGAGI. The germline V and J ends were trimmed by 5 bases and 6 bases, with 8 bases remaining between them. The CDR3 has 12 residues. The CDR3 is CASSHRFNEQFF. DNA of the CDR3: TGTGCCAGCAGTCATCGATTCAATGAGCAGTTCTTC.

As regards this clonotype: As the CDR3 is not closed by the conserved phenylalanine or tryptophan, this likely results from a read error. No DNA is shown, since the ends of the CDR3 on it are uncertain; the CDR3 is the one TCRdb lists. This sequence joins TRBV30 and TRBJ2-1; the D call of TRBD1 is as the table states it, not checked on the DNA. The CDR3 is 21 residues long, ends included. Germline lookup yields CDR1 GTSNPN and CDR2 SVGIG (reference sequence). CDR3 sequence reads: CAWSPGAIPVGDDREGWHMAG.

This clonotype was counted a few times. The chain couples TRBV28 to TRBJ2-4, with D perhaps TRBD1 (5 bases). Germline CDR1 MDHEN, CDR2 SYDVKM. The CDR3 spans 14 residues. CDR3 sequence: CATKRWGYDNEQYF. Here the CDR3 DNA reads TGTGCTACAAAGAGGTGGGGCTACGACAATGAGCAGTACTTC.

Comments on this clonotype: A read error may produce the germline difference seen at one junction end. The chain joins TRBV7-2 to TRBJ2-3, with 12 bases that match TRBD2. This CDR3 is 12 amino acids long. Germline CDR1 SGHTA, CDR2 FQGNSA. The CDR3 DNA is TGTGCCAGCAGCCGTGGGACTAGCGGGCAGTACTTT. This codes for CASSRGTSGQYF.

Note on this clonotype: The junction departs from germline at one end; a sequencing error may be responsible. The chain combines TRBV6-1 with TRBJ2-6; no clear D. CDR3 length: 15 amino acids. The germline V gene encodes CDR1 MNHNS and CDR2 SASEGT. CDR3 sequence (DNA): TGTGCCAGCAGTGTGATGTACTCTGGCGCCAACGTCCTGTCTTTC. Translated, it gives CASSVMYSGANVLSF.

V usage is TRBV12-3 or TRBV12-4 and J usage is TRBJ2-5, with a weak D call TRBD2 (5 bases). This CDR3 is 15 amino acids long. V was cut by 6 bases and J by 9 bases, with 23 bases left in between. Here the CDR3 reads CASSRLLGTKMAQYF. CDR3 DNA: TGTGCCAGCAGCAGACTACTTGGTACCAAGATGGCCCAGTACTTC.

Relative to its sample, this clonotype is medium-sized. The chain recombines TRBV6-1 with TRBJ2-5; unclear D gene. Germline V gives CDR1 MNHNS, CDR2 SASEGT. This CDR3 is built from 13 residues. V lost 4 bases to trimming and J lost 3 bases, with 9 bases between them. CDR3 DNA sequence: TGTGCCAGCAGTGCTTATAGTAAAGAGACCCAGTACTTC. Its protein product is CASSAYSKETQYF.

The chain uses TRBV27 and TRBJ1-1, with D unclear. The CDR3 has 13 residues. Germline V gene data show CDR1 as MNHEY and CDR2 as SMNVEV (reference sequence). Trimming shortened V by 5 bases and J by 1 base, and 8 bases separated the two germline ends. CDR3 bases: TGTGCCAGCAGTGCCGGCCCGAACACTGAAGCTTTCTTT. Encoded protein: CASSAGPNTEAFF.

Note on this clonotype: At one boundary the junction diverges from the germline segment, which might be a read error. The CDR3 sequence is CASSSPLPGSGRGSTDTQYF. CDR3 DNA sequence: TGTGCCAGCAGTTCCCCGCTTCCGGGATCGGGGCGGGGATCCACAGATACGCAGTATTTC. This chain uses TRBV6-5 with TRBJ2-3; perhaps TRBD2 as D (6 bases). This CDR3 has 20 residues. Per germline, CDR1 MNHEY and CDR2 SVGAGI.

This clonotype was recorded many times. The V gene is TRBV6-5, the J gene TRBJ2-2; 7 bases match TRBD2. The junction had 8 bases not matched to a gene; V was cut back by 4 bases and J by 6 bases. This CDR3 contains 15 residues. Germline V gives CDR1 MNHEY, CDR2 SVGAGI. CDR3 in amino acids: CASSFGLEVSGELFF. The CDR3 nucleotides read TGTGCCAGCAGTTTCGGACTAGAGGTTTCCGGGGAGCTGTTTTTT.

This clonotype was recorded many times. The rearrangement joins TRBV5-1 to TRBJ2-7; TRBD1 agrees at 7 bases. The V gene end was trimmed by 0 bases and the J gene end by 4 bases; junction bases not matched to a gene: 4. CDR1 and CDR2 (germline): SGHRS, YFSETQ. The CDR3 spans 14 residues. The CDR3: CASSLVRQGYEQYF. The CDR3 nucleotides are TGCGCCAGCAGCTTGGTGCGACAGGGTTACGAGCAGTACTTC.

This clonotype has at least ten counts. The rearrangement uses TRBV20-1 and TRBJ2-4; D is perhaps TRBD1 (5 bases). CDR1 is DFQATT and CDR2 is SNEGSKA in the germline V gene (reference sequence). The CDR3 runs 14 residues. Trimming stripped 6 bases from V and 3 bases from J, with 15 bases between. CDR3 nucleotide sequence: TGCAGTGCGGCCCACAATCAGGGCAAAAACATTCAGTACTTC. This gives the protein CSAAHNQGKNIQYF.

The J gene is TRBJ2-1, the V gene TRBV12-3 or TRBV12-4; D perhaps matches TRBD2 (6 bases). Judging by the DNA end, TRBJ2-7 fits better; the J call may be wrong. This CDR3 comprises 14 residues. The CDR3 loop is CASSLGGPRYEQYF. The DNA for the CDR3 is TGTGCCAGCAGTTTGGGGGGACCTCGCTACGAGCAGTACTTC.

This clonotype qualifies as medium-sized. The rearrangement joins TRBV6-5 to TRBJ2-3, with a possible D match to TRBD2 (5 bases). CDR1 is MNHEY, CDR2 SVGAGI, per germline. Trimming took off 0 bases at V and 4 bases at J, with 11 bases between the two ends. The CDR3 covers 15 residues. The chain's CDR3 is CASSYSQSGPDTQYF. CDR3 nucleotides: TGTGCCAGCAGTTACTCGCAAAGCGGCCCAGATACGCAGTATTTT.

This clonotype came up once. This chain uses TRBV6-1 with TRBJ2-1; 7 positions match TRBD1. Germline lookup yields CDR1 MNHNS and CDR2 SASEGT. This CDR3 spans 15 amino acids. After removal of 6 bases from V and 5 bases from J, the junction contained 10 bases not matched to a gene. In DNA, the CDR3 is TGTGCCAGCAGCCGCACAGGGGTCATGAACAATGAGCAGTTCTTC. As protein: CASSRTGVMNNEQFF.

This clonotype was seen repeatedly, ten times or more. One base away lies a much larger clone, so this may be a sequencing read error. This rearrangement joins TRBV7-2 to TRBJ2-1; TRBD2 matches 11 bases. The J call may not be correct, given that the DNA end is closer to TRBJ2-7. CDR1 and CDR2 from the germline V gene are SGHTA and FQGNSA. This CDR3 is 16 amino acids long. The CDR3 loop is CASSLGSSGRANEQYF. DNA for the CDR3: TGTGCCAGCAGCTTAGGTAGTAGCGGGAGGGCCAATGAGCAGTACTTC.

This clonotype has at least ten counts. This rearrangement joins TRBV15 to TRBJ2-5; 10 bases are a match to TRBD1. With 2 bases clipped from V and 5 bases from J, the junction kept 11 bases outside the gene matches. The CDR3 totals 17 residues. CDR1 and CDR2 from the germline V gene are LNHNV and YYDKDF (reference sequence). Written as DNA, the CDR3 is TGTGCCACCAGCAGATCGAGGACAGGGGGTGTTTATGAGACCCAGTACTTC. Its translation: CATSRSRTGGVYETQYF.

This clonotype was seen at least ten times. J is TRBJ2-5 and V is TRBV27; either TRBD1 or TRBD2 may fit D (5 bases each). Between the trimmed V and J ends, which lost 4 bases and 14 bases, there was a span of 14 bases. CDR3 length: 11 amino acids. Germline CDR1 and CDR2: MNHEY and SMNVEV (reference sequence). CDR3: CASSSGTESYF. The DNA for the CDR3 is TGTGCCAGCAGTTCCGGGACCGAGTCTTACTTC.

For this clonotype: The DNA is omitted, as the CDR3 cannot be located on it reliably, and the CDR3 follows TCRdb's listing. This sequence joins TRBV6-1 and TRBJ2-2; TRBD1 is taken as the D call from the table, unchecked against the DNA. The CDR3 has 17 amino acids, counting both end residues. Germline loops: CDR1 MNHNS, CDR2 SASEGT. CDR3 sequence reads: CASSVHVGAGNTGALYF.

This clonotype was observed a handful of times. The rearrangement links TRBV9 to TRBJ2-1; 9 bases fit TRBD2. Germline CDR1 reads SGDLS; CDR2 reads YYNGEE. V shed 3 bases, J shed 1 base, and the junction held 5 bases outside the gene matches. The CDR3 has 16 residues. CDR3 DNA sequence: TGTGCCAGCAGCGAGTCTAGCGGGGTTTCCTACAATGAGCAGTTCTTC. Residues: CASSESSGVSYNEQFF.

V usage is TRBV6-1 and J usage is TRBJ2-2, with 7 bases matching TRBD1. The J call may be faulty, since TRBJ2-3 better matches the DNA end. The CDR3 is made up of 15 amino acids. The germline CDR1 and CDR2 sequences are MNHNS and SASEGT. CDR3 loop: CASSGIGFSTGAQYF. The CDR3 DNA reads TGTGCCAGCAGTGGAATCGGATTTAGCACAGGGGCGCAGTATTTT.

About this clonotype itself: Given a much more abundant clone one base away, this may be a read error. The genes are TRBV6-1 and TRBJ1-4; D possibly corresponds to TRBD1 (5 bases). CDR3 size: 14 residues. In germline, CDR1 is MNHNS, CDR2 SASEGT. Trimming cost V 7 bases and J 10 bases, with 19 bases left between them. In nucleotides, the CDR3 is TGTGCCAGCACCCCCGTGGGGGGGGGGGGAAAACTGTTTTTT. It yields the protein CASTPVGGGGKLFF.

The chain couples TRBV9 to TRBJ2-3; maybe TRBD1 (6 bases). Germline V gives CDR1 SGDLS, CDR2 YYNGEE. Deletions cut 4 bases from V and 0 bases from J, with 12 bases between. The CDR3 spans 15 residues. Here the CDR3 reads CASSYLGGSTDTQYF. The CDR3 nucleotides are TGTGCCAGCAGCTATCTAGGGGGAAGCACAGATACGCAGTATTTT.

V is TRBV27 and J is TRBJ1-1; the D gene is possibly TRBD1 (5 bases). The CDR3 sequence is 14 residues long. Looked up from germline, CDR1 is MNHEY and CDR2 is SMNVEV (reference sequence). Trimming removed 2 bases from V and 5 bases from J, with 12 bases in between. CDR3 region: CASSLGGEGTEAFF. The CDR3 nucleotides read TGTGCCAGCAGTTTAGGAGGGGAGGGGACTGAAGCTTTCTTT.

Ten or more counts support this clonotype. V is TRBV12-3 or TRBV12-4 and J is TRBJ2-5, with D maybe TRBD2 (5 bases). Trimming shortened V by 6 bases and J by 5 bases, and 13 bases separated the two germline ends. This CDR3 contains 13 residues. Written as DNA, the CDR3 is TGTGCCAGCAGCCCCCGCGGCGGGGAGACCCAGTACTTC. It is translated as CASSPRGGETQYF.